The clone carrying this TCR beta chain was seen only once. Its antigen remains unknown. It was the approximately 120-subject validation cohort, separate from the roughly 700-subject first cohort, to which the donors belonged. Measured with immunoSEQ multiplex PCR; TCRdb has only the in-frame clones, and not every one. The sample consists of around 130,000 clones, 85% of them appearing once. The data derive from a study of cytomegalovirus exposure and HLA in healthy donors. The CDR3 runs 14 residues. V was clipped by 4 bases and J by 7 bases; unmatched bases: 6. Germline CDR1 reads SGHDT; CDR2 reads YYEEEE. Points from the study as a whole: The classifier was said to identify cytomegalovirus status with high specificity and sensitivity. Some TCR beta chains (roughly 160 of them) were listed as cytomegalovirus-associated.

The chain is built from TRBV5-6 and TRBJ1-4; TRBD1 aligns across 8 bases. What was sequenced was PBMCs. This TCR was recovered from a woman aged 25 to 39 in good health and CMV-seronegative. For the CDR3, the DNA is TGTGCCAGCAGCCAGACAGGGGTAGGTGAAAAACTGTTTTTT. Protein product: CASSQTGVGEKLFF.